This TCR beta chain stems from a study of CD8 T cells in Susac syndrome (dated by TCRdb to the late 2010s). In terms of the full investigation: Repertoire sequencing was used to test whether CD8+ T cell activation and differentiation in Susac syndrome was antigen driven. Broad study findings and their caveats: The study acknowledged that relatively few individuals were included in the TCR sequencing and HLA analysis.

High-throughput TCR beta sequencing profiled peripheral blood CD8+ and CD4+ T cells from healthy donors, Susac syndrome patients and multiple sclerosis patients. The multiple sclerosis controls were treatment-naive patients whose relapsing-remitting disease, either stable or active, fulfilled the revised McDonald criteria. CD8+ TEMRA cells were enriched by FACS, while bulk CD8+ and CD4+ T cells were purified by magnetic negative isolation. Blood was drawn into EDTA tubes, processed within 24 hours, and PBMCs were isolated by density gradient centrifugation. PBMCs intended for TCR sequencing were frozen in liquid nitrogen and were later thawed in a 37 degrees C water bath. A purity of at least 90% was achieved for sorted or isolated CD4+, CD8+ and CD8+ TEMRA cells. CDR1 and CDR2 are read off the germline V gene as MNHEY and SVGEGT. Spanning cysteine to phenylalanine, the CDR3 consists of 11 amino acids. Only the CDR3 DNA stays, 33 bases, in frame from base 1. V loses 0 bases, J loses 11 bases, and the germline ends lie 7 bases apart.

RNA was extracted with the RNeasy kit and 0.5 to 1 ug was reverse transcribed using random hexamers. The immunoSEQ multiplex PCR assay, covering 54 Vbeta and 13 Jbeta segments, was used to amplify TCR beta CDR3 regions. Bias from PCR amplification was corrected by using a synthetic template baseline for primer optimization and for computational correction. The paper's processing steps were these. Only productive sequences were kept, with reads annotated to V, D and J genes according to IMGT and analyzed in immunoSEQ Analyzer. To calculate clonality, Shannon entropy was normalized by log2 of the number of productive unique sequences and then subtracted from one. For each patient and control, public and private clones were evaluated within the 100 most prevalent clones. A clone was defined as Susac-specific if it was absent from the healthy and MS cohorts, from around 960 published viral clones and from other ImmuneACCESS disease sequences. Clones were called with MiXCR by TCRdb after fastp trimmed the public reads at Q25, and only in-frame beta chains were retained. Rows are combined by CDR3 protein, so each entry shows the most common genes and DNA. Clone size and V and J calls follow TCRdb, not the original study. For this sample there are 150,000 to 200,000 distinct CDR3 sequences; approximately 94% appear just once. Roughly 0.099% of the sample comes from the top ten.

A word on this clonotype: Its specific antigen is unknown. It has no much larger one-base neighbor in the sample; base qualities were not kept.

The V and J segments used are TRBV6-2 or TRBV6-3 and TRBJ2-5; the D gene remains uncertain. This clonotype was sampled from a human donor with multiple sclerosis. The sample consisted of CD4+ T cells from PBMCs. The encoded CDR3 is CASSYSGLQYF. The DNA is TGTGCCAGCAGTTACTCCGGGCTTCAGTACTTC.